The 23 T cell receptor beta chains listed next were all sequenced from one sample in a study of cytomegalovirus exposure and HLA in healthy donors. TCRdb keeps only in-frame clones here, not all; method: immunoSEQ multiplex PCR. Of about 150,000 clones listed, 87% are singletons. The sequenced sample was PBMCs. The source is a man between 18 and 29 years old in good health and CMV-seropositive.

The chain couples TRBV6-7 to TRBJ2-2; TRBD1 matches at 10 bases. TRBV6-7 qualifies as an ORF whose function is uncertain. The CDR3 totals 15 residues. V shed 0 bases and J 8 bases; nucleotides not matched to a gene: 3. The CDR3 is CASSYSTGGAGELFF. DNA for the CDR3: TGTGCCAGCAGTTACTCGACAGGGGGCGCGGGGGAGCTGTTTTTT.

The CDR3 protein is CASSGGVSPYEQYF. The CDR3 nucleotides are TGTGCCAGCAGTGGAGGTGTTTCTCCCTACGAGCAGTACTTC. The V gene is TRBV6-1, the J gene TRBJ2-7; no firm D call. The CDR3 spans 14 residues. Germline V gene lookup returns CDR1 MNHNS and CDR2 SASEGT. Trimming took 4 bases from V and 2 from J, leaving 12 bases between them.

The chain couples TRBV9 to TRBJ1-1; the match to TRBD1 covers 9 bases. This CDR3 spans 14 amino acids. The trim removed 3 bases at V and 3 bases at J, leaving 3 bases unmatched. Germline CDR1 and CDR2: SGDLS and YYNGEE. The CDR3 sequence is CASSGRQGDTEAFF. Here the CDR3 DNA reads TGTGCCAGCAGCGGCCGACAGGGGGACACTGAAGCTTTCTTT.

This clone was detected only a few times. The chain recombines TRBV29-1 with TRBJ1-2; a possible D gene is TRBD1 (5 bases). Germline V gene data show CDR1 as SQVTM and CDR2 as ANQGSEA. The V and J ends lost 7 bases and 5 bases respectively, with 11 bases between them. CDR3 size: 11 residues. Here the CDR3 DNA reads TGCAGCGCTCAGGGTAGTTATGGCTACACCTTC. Its translation is CSAQGSYGYTF.

This chain links TRBV6-6 with TRBJ1-3, with a weak D call TRBD1 (6 bases). Trimming removed 7 bases from V and 2 bases from J, with 9 bases in between. Germline V gene sequence: CDR1 MNHNY, CDR2 SVGAGI (reference sequence). CDR3 size: 13 residues. The DNA of the CDR3 is TGTGCCAGCAATAACAGGGCTGGAAACACCATATATTTT. Amino acid sequence: CASNNRAGNTIYF.

Here the CDR3 reads CASSSRDRDYEQYF. The CDR3, as DNA: TGTGCCAGCAGCTCCCGGGACAGAGACTACGAGCAGTACTTC. The rearrangement joins TRBV21-1 to TRBJ2-7; TRBD1 is the table's D call and was not checked against the DNA. TRBV21-1 is termed a pseudogene. The CDR3 loop spans 14 amino acids.

V is TRBV11-2 and J is TRBJ1-2; 8 nucleotides align to TRBD1. The CDR3 has 12 amino acids. The junction had 2 bases not matched to a gene; V was cut back by 5 bases and J by 6 bases. The V gene's germline CDR1 is SGHAT and CDR2 FQNNGV. This CDR3 is CASSRTGNGYTF. CDR3 DNA sequence: TGTGCCAGCAGCCGGACAGGGAATGGCTACACCTTC.

This chain connects TRBV18 to TRBJ2-5, with 9 bases aligning to TRBD2. CDR1 is KGHSH and CDR2 is LQKENI in the germline V gene. With 4 bases clipped from V and 4 bases from J, the junction kept 7 bases outside the gene matches. The CDR3 extends over 15 amino acids. This chain's CDR3 is CASSLVAGVRETQYF. DNA for the CDR3: TGTGCCAGCTCACTTGTAGCGGGGGTGCGAGAGACCCAGTACTTC.

This chain connects TRBV6-6 to TRBJ2-5; D possibly corresponds to TRBD2 (5 bases). The CDR3 sequence is 14 residues long. Germline CDR1 MNHNY, CDR2 SVGAGI (reference sequence). V shed 7 bases and J shed 0 bases, with 12 bases lying between them. CDR3 nucleotide sequence: TGTGCCAGCAAGCCCGGGATGCACCAAGAGACCCAGTACTTC. This sequence encodes CASKPGMHQETQYF.

The chain couples TRBV6-1 to TRBJ2-7, with 7 bases that match TRBD2. J lost 2 bases, V lost 3 bases, and 13 bases had no gene match. The germline CDR1 and CDR2 sequences are MNHNS and SASEGT. This CDR3 region has 17 residues. The CDR3 is CASSDPSTSLTTYEQYF. CDR3 coding DNA: TGTGCCAGCAGTGACCCATCGACTAGCTTGACTACCTACGAGCAGTACTTC.

The chain combines TRBV28 with TRBJ1-1; 7 positions match TRBD1. The CDR3 has 15 residues. V shed 6 bases and J 5 bases; nucleotides not matched to a gene: 12. Germline V lookup: CDR1 MDHEN, CDR2 SYDVKM. The CDR3 region has the DNA TGTGCCAGCAGGACCCGAAAGGGGGCTAGTACTGAAGCTTTCTTT. It translates to CASRTRKGASTEAFF.

This chain links TRBV5-5 with TRBJ2-7; D remains ambiguous. V gave up 0 bases and J gave up 4 bases, with 14 bases separating them. The CDR3 is 15 residues long. The germline CDR1 and CDR2 sequences are SGHKS and YYEKEE (reference sequence). The CDR3 DNA reads TGTGCCAGCAGCTTGGAAATTGCGACATTTTACGAGCAGTACTTC. This encodes CASSLEIATFYEQYF.

This clone was observed once. This rearrangement joins TRBV29-1 to TRBJ1-2; tentatively, D is TRBD1 (6 bases). The CDR3 is made up of 13 amino acids. V lost 6 bases, J lost 3 bases, and 14 bases lay in between. CDR1 and CDR2 from the germline V gene are SQVTM and ANQGSEA. The CDR3 reads CSVESGVDYGYTF. The CDR3 DNA follows: TGCAGCGTCGAGTCAGGGGTGGACTATGGCTACACCTTC.

The chain is built from TRBV27 and TRBJ1-4; tentative D call: TRBD1 (5 bases). The CDR3 totals 15 residues. Germline CDR1 is MNHEY and CDR2 is SMNVEV (reference sequence). V was pared by 5 bases and J by 7 bases, with 17 bases between. The CDR3 coding sequence is TGTGCCAGCAGTGATTCCGGGAGCGGGGGTGAAAAACTGTTTTTT. Protein: CASSDSGSGGEKLFF.

The chain recombines TRBV11-2 with TRBJ1-2; 9 bases map to TRBD1. Germline V gene sequence: CDR1 SGHAT, CDR2 FQNNGV. The CDR3 totals 16 residues. Trimming cost V 5 bases and J 0 bases; bases outside gene matches: 7. This CDR3 is CASSPTGGPANYGYTF. In DNA form, the CDR3 reads TGTGCCAGCAGCCCAACAGGGGGCCCTGCTAACTATGGCTACACCTTC.

This clone was seen more than once but under ten times. Here the CDR3 reads CSVELGQLASYEQYF. DNA for the CDR3: TGCAGCGTGGAGTTAGGACAGTTAGCATCCTACGAGCAGTACTTC. The chain has TRBV29-1 and TRBJ2-7; TRBD1 might be the D (6 bases). The CDR3 has 15 amino acids. The ends were cut back, 6 bases at V and 1 base at J, with 19 bases in the middle. Germline V CDR1 and CDR2: SQVTM, ANQGSEA.

This chain uses TRBV27 with TRBJ1-1, with 7 bases that match TRBD1. With 2 bases clipped from V and 5 bases from J, the junction kept 5 bases outside the gene matches. Per the germline V gene, CDR1 is MNHEY and CDR2 is SMNVEV (reference sequence). The CDR3 contains 14 residues. This chain's CDR3 is CASSLRGRRTEAFF. The CDR3 DNA sequence: TGTGCCAGCAGTTTAAGGGGGCGACGGACTGAAGCTTTCTTT.

The chain uses TRBV7-2 and TRBJ1-2; 7 nucleotides match TRBD1. Germline assignment: CDR1 SGHTA and CDR2 FQGNSA. The CDR3 totals 15 residues. With 1 base clipped from V and 0 bases from J, the junction kept 2 bases outside the gene matches. The CDR3 reads CASSLGGTANYGYTF. The DNA for the CDR3 is TGTGCCAGCAGCTTAGGTGGGACAGCTAACTATGGCTACACCTTC.

The table lists this clone with a few counts. This chain connects TRBV7-2 to TRBJ1-2; 9 bases agree with TRBD1. V shed 11 bases and J 8 bases; nucleotides not matched to a gene: 12. CDR3 length: 13 amino acids. Germline assignment: CDR1 SGHTA and CDR2 FQGNSA. In DNA, the CDR3 is TGTGCCCTAACAAGGACAGGGGTGGGAGGCTACACCTTC. This sequence encodes CALTRTGVGGYTF.

This chain connects TRBV9 to TRBJ2-1; no clear D gene. V shed 0 bases and J shed 8 bases, with 9 bases lying between them. CDR1 and CDR2 (germline): SGDLS, YYNGEE. The CDR3 consists of 13 residues. DNA for the CDR3: TGTGCCAGCAGCGTAGGACCGGCGGATGAGCAGTTCTTC. Protein sequence: CASSVGPADEQFF.

V and J are TRBV19 and TRBJ2-7; TRBD2 matches 8 bases. This CDR3 has 12 residues. V shed 4 bases and J 4 bases; nucleotides not matched to a gene: 0. Germline V lookup: CDR1 LNHDA, CDR2 SQIVND (reference sequence). The CDR3 is CASSTSGYEQYF. The CDR3 DNA reads TGTGCCAGTAGTACTAGCGGGTACGAGCAGTACTTC.

This chain uses TRBV27 with TRBJ1-5; 9 bases agree with TRBD1. The length of the CDR3 is 19 residues. V lost 6 bases to trimming and J lost 0 bases; unmatched junction nucleotides: 15. Germline V gene sequence: CDR1 MNHEY, CDR2 SMNVEV (reference sequence). The CDR3 coding sequence is TGTGCCAGCAGCTTCCGGACAGGGGACCTTCCTGGTAGCAATCAGCCCCAGCATTTT. Its translation: CASSFRTGDLPGSNQPQHF.

This clone was counted once. V and J are TRBV6-4 and TRBJ1-1; D is unclear. Germline V lookup: CDR1 MRHNA, CDR2 SNTAGT. CDR3 size: 14 residues. Deletions cut 5 bases from V and 4 bases from J, with 14 bases between. CDR3: CASSPGSSATEAFF. In DNA, the CDR3 is TGTGCCAGCAGTCCCGGGTCCTCGGCCACTGAAGCTTTCTTT.